One and the same sample provided the 25 T cell receptor beta chains below, sequenced in a study of spatial heterogeneity in lung cancer. The sample's time point: sample taken at primary tumor resection. Without sorting, whole RNA was sequenced from tumor, nontumor lung or frozen PBMC. One entry per CDR3 protein, called by TCRdb with MiXCR from the 5' RACE reads. Of roughly 4,600 distinct CDR3 sequences in the sample, about 18% were seen once. This specimen was normal lung tissue next to the tumor, taken at surgery. Receptors were obtained from a male donor with early-stage non-small cell lung cancer.

This clonotype is medium-sized in the sample. J is TRBJ2-1 and V is TRBV28; D possibly matches TRBD1 or TRBD2 (5 bases each). Trimming stripped 4 bases from V and 2 bases from J, with 15 bases between. Germline V gene data show CDR1 as MDHEN and CDR2 as SYDVKM. The CDR3 sequence is 16 residues long. The CDR3 protein is CASSYLEGTAYNEQFF. The CDR3 DNA reads TGTGCCAGCAGTTACCTTGAGGGGACGGCCTACAATGAGCAGTTCTTC.

The chain is built from TRBV20-1 and TRBJ2-3; the match to TRBD2 covers 11 bases. V dropped 7 bases and J dropped 9; count of bases not matched to a gene: 9. The CDR3 covers 13 residues. Per germline, CDR1 DFQATT and CDR2 SNEGSKA (reference sequence). CDR3 DNA sequence: TGCAGTGTTCCGACTAGCGGGGCGGTCACGCAGTATTTT. Its protein is CSVPTSGAVTQYF.

This clonotype is classed as medium-sized (0.01 to 0.1%). The chain combines TRBV10-3 with TRBJ1-4; 9 nucleotides agree with TRBD1. The CDR3 sequence is 14 residues long. After removal of 6 bases from V and 8 bases from J, the junction contained 7 bases not matched to a gene. Germline V gene lookup returns CDR1 ENHRY and CDR2 SYGVKD. Written as DNA, the CDR3 is TGTGCCATCAGACCGGGACAGGGAGACGAAAAACTGTTTTTT. Its translation is CAIRPGQGDEKLFF.

Concerning this clonotype itself: A much larger clone is a single base away; this may be a read error. The chain links TRBV19 to TRBJ2-2; no definite D call. Trimming removed 4 bases at V and 7 bases at J, with 13 bases between. This CDR3 region has 14 residues. In germline, CDR1 is LNHDA, CDR2 SQIVND (reference sequence). CDR3 loop: CASSTGTLGGELFF. The CDR3 coding sequence is TGTGCCAGTAGTACTGGAACCCTAGGCGGGGAGCTGTTTTTT.

This clonotype has ten or more counts. The chain is built from TRBV11-2 and TRBJ1-2; D may be TRBD1 (5 bases). CDR3 length equals 16 residues. The germline gives CDR1 SGHAT, CDR2 FQNNGV. V was cut by 5 bases and J by 0 bases, with 16 bases left in between. The CDR3 region has the DNA TGTGCCAGCAGCCCAGCGGGGGTTTCCGCTAACTATGGCTACACCTTC. This codes for CASSPAGVSANYGYTF.

This clonotype is medium-sized by share. J is TRBJ2-3 and V is TRBV28; TRBD1 is a possible D gene (5 bases). Trimming stripped 7 bases from V and 6 bases from J, with 14 bases between. The CDR3 has 13 residues. Germline values: CDR1 MDHEN, CDR2 SYDVKM. The CDR3 reads CASKLPKGDTQYF. In nucleotides, the CDR3 is TGTGCCAGCAAACTACCCAAGGGGGATACGCAGTATTTT.

The chain recombines TRBV12-3 or TRBV12-4 with TRBJ2-1; 9 nucleotides align to TRBD2. The CDR3 runs to 16 residues. Trimming cost V 3 bases and J 4 bases; bases outside gene matches: 7. CDR3 DNA sequence: TGTGCCAGCAGTTTTGCCTCTAGCGGGAAATACAATGAGCAGTTCTTC. This encodes CASSFASSGKYNEQFF.

The J gene is TRBJ2-5, the V gene TRBV11-1, with 8 bases aligning to TRBD1. Germline-derived CDR1 and CDR2 are SGHAT and FQDESV (reference sequence). V was clipped by 5 bases and J by 4 bases; unmatched bases: 9. CDR3 length equals 15 residues. CDR3 sequence: CASSSRTGLPETQYF. CDR3 in DNA: TGTGCCAGCAGCAGCAGGACAGGGCTCCCAGAGACCCAGTACTTC. Based on the CDR3 plus reference TRBV11-1 and TRBJ2-5, the full variable domain is EAEVAQSPRYKITEKSQAVAFWCDPISGHATLYWYRQILGQGPELLVQFQDESVVDDSQLPKDRFSAERLKGVDSTLKIQPAELGDSAMYLCASSSRTGLPETQYFGPGTRLLVL.

The CDR3 region is CSVGSRVGNTEAFF. CDR3 nucleotides: TGCAGCGTTGGCTCCAGGGTGGGGAACACTGAAGCTTTCTTT. The chain employs TRBV29-1 and TRBJ1-1, with D maybe TRBD1 (5 bases). CDR1 is SQVTM, CDR2 ANQGSEA, per germline. V lost 4 bases and J lost 1, with 13 bases in between. CDR3 size: 14 residues.

This clonotype came up once. A clone one base away is much larger, so this may be a read error. The V call is TRBV11-2, the J call TRBJ2-3, with D unresolved. In germline, CDR1 is SGHAT, CDR2 FQNNGV. Between the trimmed V and J ends, which lost 1 base and 0 bases, there was a span of 8 bases. The CDR3 has 15 amino acids. The CDR3: CASSLVGESTDTQYF. In nucleotides, the CDR3 is TGTGCCAGCAGCTTAGTCGGCGAGAGCACAGATACGCAGTATTTT. The variable domain in full, with the rest retrieved from reference TRBV11-2 and TRBJ2-3, is EAGVAQSPRYKIIEKRQSVAFWCNPISGHATLYWYQQILGQGPKLLIQFQNNGVVDDSQLPKDRFSAERLKGVDSTLKIQPAKLEDSAVYLCASSLVGESTDTQYFGPGTRLTVL.

This clonotype is labeled as medium-sized. This sequence joins TRBV6-5 and TRBJ2-5; 13 bases fit TRBD2. The V segment lost 7 bases and the J segment 4 bases; nucleotides outside the gene matches: 6. Per the germline V gene, CDR1 is MNHEY and CDR2 is SVGAGI. CDR3 length: 15 residues. The CDR3 DNA is TGTGCCAGCACCATGACTAGCGGGAGGCTAGAGACCCAGTACTTC. It translates to CASTMTSGRLETQYF.

This clonotype was picked up a small number of times. The chain uses TRBV7-9 and TRBJ2-7; D gene unclear. Germline assignment: CDR1 SEHNR and CDR2 FQNEAQ (reference sequence). This CDR3 comprises 13 residues. Trimming removed 5 bases from V and 4 bases from J, with 12 bases in between. CDR3 coding DNA: TGTGCCAGCAGCCGAAGGGAAGCGTACGAGCAGTACTTC. This translates into CASSRREAYEQYF.

Sample share makes this clonotype medium-sized. J is TRBJ2-1 and V is TRBV20-1, with D possibly TRBD2 on 7 matching bases. This CDR3 has 13 amino acids. The germline V gene has CDR1 DFQATT and CDR2 SNEGSKA (reference sequence). V lost 7 bases to trimming and J lost 1 base, with 11 bases between them. In nucleotides, the CDR3 is TGCAGTGTCGGGGGGCCTTCCTACAATGAGCAGTTCTTC. Translated: CSVGGPSYNEQFF.

This clonotype is termed medium-sized. The rearrangement links TRBV10-3 to TRBJ1-4; D is unclear. This CDR3 has 12 residues. Germline loops: CDR1 ENHRY, CDR2 SYGVKD. Between the trimmed V and J ends, which lost 6 bases and 8 bases, there was a span of 10 bases. DNA for the CDR3: TGTGCCATCAGAGGAAATGGGGAAAAACTGTTTTTT. This encodes CAIRGNGEKLFF.

This clonotype is medium-sized. The junction departs from germline at one end; a sequencing error may be responsible. The V and J genes are TRBV5-1 and TRBJ2-1; D gene ambiguous. Germline V gives CDR1 SGHRS, CDR2 YFSETQ. The CDR3 loop spans 15 amino acids. The CDR3 DNA follows: TGCGCCAGCAGCCTTCTCCCCAGCTCCTACAATGAGAAGTTCTTC. Amino acids: CASSLLPSSYNEKFF. Filled out from reference TRBV5-1 and TRBJ2-1, the complete variable domain reads KAGVTQTPRYLIKTRGQQVTLSCSPISGHRSVSWYQQTPGQGLQFLFEYFSETQRNKGNFPGRFSGRQFSNSRSEMNVSTLELGDSALYLCASSLLPSSYNEKFFGPGTRLTVL.

This clonotype counts as medium-sized. This chain links TRBV7-2 with TRBJ2-6; no clear D. The CDR3 is 15 amino acids. V was clipped by 5 bases and J by 2 bases, with 10 bases between them. Germline V gene data show CDR1 as SGHTA and CDR2 as FQGNSA. The CDR3 protein is CASSQGNPGANVLTF. The CDR3 DNA reads TGTGCCAGCAGCCAAGGAAATCCTGGGGCCAACGTCCTGACTTTC. The full variable domain, with the rest looked up from reference TRBV7-2 and TRBJ2-6, is GAGVSQSPSNKVTEKGKDVELRCDPISGHTALYWYRQSLGQGLEFLIYFQGNSAPDKSGLPSDRFSAERTGGSVSTLTIQRTQQEDSAVYLCASSQGNPGANVLTFGAGSRLTVL.

This sequence joins TRBV3-1 and TRBJ1-6; D perhaps matches TRBD1 (5 bases). Trimming left V 3 bases short and J 9 bases short, with 15 bases between. There are 15 residues in the CDR3. Germline assignment: CDR1 LGHDT and CDR2 YNNKEL (reference sequence). CDR3 amino acids: CASSQGTGVSSPLHF. The DNA of the CDR3 is TGTGCCAGCAGCCAGGGCACAGGAGTGAGTTCACCCCTCCACTTT.

V is TRBV5-6 and J is TRBJ1-4, with D possibly being TRBD1 (5 bases). CDR3 length: 13 residues. Germline V CDR1 and CDR2: SGHDT, YYEEEE. Trimming took off 4 bases at V and 7 bases at J, with 11 bases between the two ends. The CDR3 protein is CASSIWDVEKLFF. The CDR3 DNA follows: TGTGCCAGCAGCATTTGGGACGTTGAAAAACTGTTTTTT.

V usage is TRBV11-2 and J usage is TRBJ2-6, with unresolved D. V lost 4 bases and J 1 base, leaving 11 bases between the germline ends. The length of the CDR3 is 16 residues. Germline V gene lookup returns CDR1 SGHAT and CDR2 FQNNGV. The CDR3 loop is CASSSPTASGANVLTF. CDR3 in DNA: TGTGCCAGCAGCTCTCCGACGGCATCTGGGGCCAACGTCCTGACTTTC.

By its share, this clonotype is medium-sized. This rearrangement joins TRBV20-1 to TRBJ1-5, with D perhaps TRBD1 (5 bases). Germline assignment: CDR1 DFQATT and CDR2 SNEGSKA (reference sequence). V lost 0 bases and J lost 4, with 10 bases in between. The CDR3 runs 14 residues. CDR3 in DNA: TGCAGTGCTAGAGAGGGGGGACGGAATCAGCCCCAGCATTTT. As protein: CSAREGGRNQPQHF.

A word on this clonotype: This may be a read error, as it is one base from a much larger clone. V and J are TRBV28 and TRBJ2-2; D is perhaps TRBD2 (5 bases). Germline V gene data show CDR1 as MDHEN and CDR2 as SYDVKM. The CDR3 has 11 residues. The CDR3 DNA reads as TGTGCCAGCAGTGCCCCCGGGGAGCTGGTTTTT. Encoded protein: CASSAPGELVF.

Ten or more counts support this clonotype. This CDR3 reads CASSQSTPGTGELFF. CDR3 sequence (DNA): TGCGCCAGCAGTCAATCGACGCCGGGGACCGGGGAGCTGTTTTTT. The genes are TRBV23-1 and TRBJ2-2; D is possibly TRBD2 (5 bases). TRBV23-1 falls under the ORF class, with uncertain function. This CDR3 comprises 15 residues. V lost 0 bases and J lost 5, with 10 bases in between.

The rearrangement links TRBV6-2 or TRBV6-3 to TRBJ1-2, with D maybe TRBD1 (5 bases). Germline lookup yields CDR1 MNHEY and CDR2 SVGEGT. The CDR3 is made up of 15 amino acids. V shed 4 bases and J shed 1 base, with 13 bases lying between them. This CDR3 is CASSFLDKFNYGYTF. The CDR3 bases are TGTGCCAGCAGTTTCCTGGACAAATTTAACTATGGCTACACCTTC.

This clonotype counts as medium-sized (0.01 to 0.1%). The J gene is TRBJ2-5, the V gene TRBV20-1, with D perhaps TRBD1 (5 bases). V was pared by 5 bases and J by 5 bases, with 12 bases between. Germline V gives CDR1 DFQATT, CDR2 SNEGSKA (reference sequence). The CDR3 has 12 residues. Here the CDR3 reads CSAEQVRETQYF. CDR3 nucleotides: TGCAGTGCTGAACAGGTTCGGGAGACCCAGTACTTC.

The table lists this clonotype with many counts. V and J are TRBV15 and TRBJ2-3; D is possibly TRBD2 (6 bases). The V gene's germline CDR1 is LNHNV and CDR2 YYDKDF (reference sequence). V was pared by 1 base and J by 1 base, with 12 bases between. This CDR3 has 16 residues. The CDR3 nucleotides are TGTGCCACCAGCAGAGCCGGGGGTCTCGGCACAGATACGCAGTATTTT. Protein sequence: CATSRAGGLGTDTQYF. Drawing the rest from reference TRBV15 and TRBJ2-3, the complete variable domain is DAMVIQNPRYQVTQFGKPVTLSCSQTLNHNVMYWYQQKSSQAPKLLFHYYDKDFNNEADTPDNFQSRRPNTSFCFLDIRSPGLGDTAMYLCATSRAGGLGTDTQYFGPGTRLTVL.